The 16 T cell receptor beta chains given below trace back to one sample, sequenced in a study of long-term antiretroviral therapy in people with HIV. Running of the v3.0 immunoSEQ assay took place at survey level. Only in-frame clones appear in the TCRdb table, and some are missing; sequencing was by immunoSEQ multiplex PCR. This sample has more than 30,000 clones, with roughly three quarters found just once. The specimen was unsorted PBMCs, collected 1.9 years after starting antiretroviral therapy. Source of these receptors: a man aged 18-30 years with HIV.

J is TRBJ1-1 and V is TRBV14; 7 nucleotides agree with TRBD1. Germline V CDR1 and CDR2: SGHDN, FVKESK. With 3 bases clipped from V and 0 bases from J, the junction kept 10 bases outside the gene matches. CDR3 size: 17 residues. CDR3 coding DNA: TGTGCCAGCAGCCACGACGGGACAGTCAGTTTGAACACTGAAGCTTTCTTT. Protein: CASSHDGTVSLNTEAFF. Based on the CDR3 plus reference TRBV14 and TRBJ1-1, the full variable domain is EAGVTQFPSHSVIEKGQTVTLRCDPISGHDNLYWYRRVMGKEIKFLLHFVKESKQDESGMPNNRFLAERTGGTYSTLKVQPAELEDSGVYFCASSHDGTVSLNTEAFFGQGTRLTVV.

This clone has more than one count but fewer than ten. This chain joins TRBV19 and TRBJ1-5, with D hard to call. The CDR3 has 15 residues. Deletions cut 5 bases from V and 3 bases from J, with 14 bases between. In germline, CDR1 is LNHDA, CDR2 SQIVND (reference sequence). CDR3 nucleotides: TGTGCCAGTAGTGTCTCGGAAGGGTACAATCAGCCCCAGCATTTT. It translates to CASSVSEGYNQPQHF.

The CDR3 is CASSLGTIYGVDEQYF. As DNA, the CDR3 is TGTGCCAGCAGCTTAGGTACCATATACGGGGTAGACGAGCAGTACTTC. The rearrangement uses TRBV7-9 and TRBJ2-7; D perhaps matches TRBD2 (5 bases). Trimming left V 1 base short and J 5 bases short, with 18 bases between. Germline-derived CDR1 and CDR2 are SEHNR and FQNEAQ (reference sequence). The CDR3 has 16 residues.

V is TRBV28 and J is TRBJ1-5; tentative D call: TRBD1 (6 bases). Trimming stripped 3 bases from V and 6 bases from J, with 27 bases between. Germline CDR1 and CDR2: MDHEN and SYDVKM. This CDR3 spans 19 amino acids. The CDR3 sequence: CASSLLAVPLRGARQPQHF. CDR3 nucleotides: TGTGCCAGCAGTTTGTTAGCCGTCCCTCTCAGGGGCGCCCGTCAGCCCCAGCATTTT.

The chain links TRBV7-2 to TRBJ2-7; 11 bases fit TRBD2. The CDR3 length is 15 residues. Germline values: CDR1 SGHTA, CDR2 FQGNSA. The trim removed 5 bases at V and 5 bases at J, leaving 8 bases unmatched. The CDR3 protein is CASSRVAGGPHEQYF. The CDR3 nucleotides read TGTGCCAGCAGCAGAGTAGCGGGGGGGCCCCACGAGCAGTACTTC.

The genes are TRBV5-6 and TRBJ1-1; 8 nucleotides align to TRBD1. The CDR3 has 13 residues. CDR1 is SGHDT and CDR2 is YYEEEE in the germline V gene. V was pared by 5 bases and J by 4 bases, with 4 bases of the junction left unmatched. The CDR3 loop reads CASSPQGGTEAFF. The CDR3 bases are TGTGCCAGCAGTCCACAGGGGGGCACTGAAGCTTTCTTT.

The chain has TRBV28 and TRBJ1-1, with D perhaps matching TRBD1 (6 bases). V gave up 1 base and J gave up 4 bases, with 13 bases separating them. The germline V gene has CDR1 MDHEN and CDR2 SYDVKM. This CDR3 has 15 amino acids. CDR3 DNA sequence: TGTGCCAGCAGTTTATCCCTAGGGGGGAGCACTGAAGCTTTCTTT. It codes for CASSLSLGGSTEAFF. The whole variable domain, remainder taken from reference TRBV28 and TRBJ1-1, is DVKVTQSSRYLVKRTGEKVFLECVQDMDHENMFWYRQDPGLGLRLIYFSYDVKMKEKGDIPEGYSVSREKKERFSLILESASTNQTSMYLCASSLSLGGSTEAFFGQGTRLTVV.

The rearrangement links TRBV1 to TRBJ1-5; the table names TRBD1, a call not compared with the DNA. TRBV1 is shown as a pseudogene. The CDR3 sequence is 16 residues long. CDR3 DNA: TGCACCAGCAGCCAAGGTATCTATACAGGGAATCAGCCCCAGCATTTT. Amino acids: CTSSQGIYTGNQPQHF.

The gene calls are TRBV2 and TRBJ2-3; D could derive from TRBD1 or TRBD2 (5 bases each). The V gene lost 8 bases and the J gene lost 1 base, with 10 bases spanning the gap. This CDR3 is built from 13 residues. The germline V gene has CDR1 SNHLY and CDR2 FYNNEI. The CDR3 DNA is TGTGCCAGCTTAATGGGGGGCACAGATACGCAGTATTTT. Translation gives CASLMGGTDTQYF.

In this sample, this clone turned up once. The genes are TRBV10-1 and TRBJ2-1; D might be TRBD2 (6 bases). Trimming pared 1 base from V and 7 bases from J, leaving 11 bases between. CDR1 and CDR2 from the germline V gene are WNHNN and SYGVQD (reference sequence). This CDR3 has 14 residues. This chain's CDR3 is CASSEFRSGNEQFF. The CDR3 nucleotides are TGCGCCAGCAGTGAGTTCCGAAGCGGGAATGAGCAGTTCTTC.

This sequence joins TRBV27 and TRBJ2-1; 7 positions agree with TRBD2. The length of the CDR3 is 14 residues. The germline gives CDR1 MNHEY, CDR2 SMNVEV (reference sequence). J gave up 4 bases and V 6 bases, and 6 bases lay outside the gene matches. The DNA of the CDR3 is TGTGCCAGCAGAATGGGACTACCTTACAATGAGCAGTTCTTC. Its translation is CASRMGLPYNEQFF.

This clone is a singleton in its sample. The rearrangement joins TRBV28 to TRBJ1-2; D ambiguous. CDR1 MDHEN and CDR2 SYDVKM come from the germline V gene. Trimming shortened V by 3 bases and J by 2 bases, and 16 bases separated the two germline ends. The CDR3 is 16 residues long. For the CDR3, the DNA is TGTGCCAGCAGTTTCCCTTTGTCGCTTAAGAACTATGGCTACACCTTC. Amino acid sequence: CASSFPLSLKNYGYTF.

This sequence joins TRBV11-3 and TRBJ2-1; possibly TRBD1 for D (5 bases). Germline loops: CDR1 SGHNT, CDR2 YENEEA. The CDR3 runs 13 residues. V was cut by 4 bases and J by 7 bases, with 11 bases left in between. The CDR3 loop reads CASSYNQGNEQFF. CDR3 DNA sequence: TGTGCCAGCAGCTACAACCAGGGAAATGAGCAGTTCTTC.

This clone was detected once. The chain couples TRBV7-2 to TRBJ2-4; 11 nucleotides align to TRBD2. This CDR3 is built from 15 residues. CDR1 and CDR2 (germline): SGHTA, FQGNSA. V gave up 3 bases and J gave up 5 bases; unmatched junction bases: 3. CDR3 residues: CASSLGLAAQNIQYF. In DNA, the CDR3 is TGTGCCAGCAGCTTGGGACTAGCGGCGCAAAACATTCAGTACTTC.

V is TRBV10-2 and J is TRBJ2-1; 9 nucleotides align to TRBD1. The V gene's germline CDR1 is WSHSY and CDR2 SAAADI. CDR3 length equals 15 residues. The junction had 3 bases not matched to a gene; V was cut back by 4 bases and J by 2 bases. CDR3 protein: CASSVRQGAYNEQFF. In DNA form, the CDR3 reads TGCGCCAGCAGTGTAAGACAGGGGGCCTACAATGAGCAGTTCTTC.

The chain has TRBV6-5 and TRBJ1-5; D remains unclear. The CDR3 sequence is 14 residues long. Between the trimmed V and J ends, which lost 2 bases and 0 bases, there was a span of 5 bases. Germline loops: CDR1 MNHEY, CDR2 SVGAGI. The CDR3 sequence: CASSYMYSNQPQHF. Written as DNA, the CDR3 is TGTGCCAGCAGTTACATGTATAGCAATCAGCCCCAGCATTTT.